This T cell receptor (beta chain) was sequenced for a study of Ad26.COV2.S vaccination and SARS-CoV-2 variants (dated by TCRdb to about 2021). In the study overall: The specificity and breadth of SARS-CoV-2-reactive T cell receptors after Ad26.COV2.S vaccination were assessed by TCRbeta repertoire sequencing. A total of some 30 samples were included in the TCR-sequenced set, comprising about 20 Ad26.COV2.S vaccine recipients, 5 placebo recipients and 8 SARS-CoV-2 convalescent individuals. Results the study describes overall, beyond this receptor: The authors noted that the TCR breadth and depth analyses may have underestimated total T cell responses. After vaccination, substantial breadth of spike-specific CD8+ and CD4+ T cell responses was reported. Vaccine and placebo recipients had comparable non-spike TCR breadth, which fits with the vaccine containing only spike. Spike-specific TCR breadth was higher in Ad26.COV2.S recipients than in placebo recipients (P = 0.0014).

The time point label on this specimen signifies: individuals recovered from natural SARS-CoV-2 infection. Per the germline V gene, MGHDK is the CDR1 and SYGVNS is the CDR2. Deletion took 5 bases off V and 0 bases off J, with a span of 14 bases between the germline ends. The CDR3 starts with the cysteine, ends with the phenylalanine, and has 16 residues. Only CDR3 DNA is held: 48 bases, read in frame from base 1. TCRbeta CDR3 regions were sequenced with the immunoSEQ Assay. After extraction, genomic DNA underwent amplification by bias-controlled multiplex PCR, followed by high-throughput sequencing. The source study handled its data this way. To quantify the absolute abundance of every unique TCRbeta CDR3 region, sequences were collapsed and filtered. T cell fraction was estimated by normalizing TCRbeta template counts to usable DNA, which was measured by amplifying reference genes present in all nucleated cells. Repertoire TCRs were annotated as SARS-CoV-2-specific when V gene, CDR3 amino acid sequence and J gene were exactly matched to a known reactive TCR set. The reference SARS-CoV-2 TCR set was obtained from MIRA and was filtered for enrichment in COVID-19-positive ImmuneCODE repertoires, whereby public or cross-reactive TCRs were removed. Based on the MIRA antigens, annotated TCRs were further analysed at the level of specific ORF or position within ORF. Depth was the summed frequency of annotated unique rearrangements, while breadth was defined as annotated unique rearrangements over total unique productive rearrangements. Group comparisons of TCR breadth used two-sided Wilcoxon rank-sum tests. TCRdb stores this immuneACCESS table with in-frame sequences only. Part of the clones is absent; in the studies checked, under half of the shortfall reflects unresolved V genes, and no reason is known for the rest. That table gives V, J and clone size, and the DNA gave D and trimming. This sample comprises some 350,000 clones, 92% of them detected only once. Together, the top ten hold about 3.8% of the sample.

To note about this clone: The clone's antigen remains unknown. Base qualities are missing; no much larger clone stands one base away.

The sample in question was peripheral blood, obtained after recovery from COVID-19. The source of this sequence is a human donor who had recovered from COVID-19. The sequence joins TRBV25-1 to TRBJ1-5, and possibly TRBD1, on 5 matching bases. The DNA sequence is given as TGTGCCAGCAGTCCCCAGGGTCACCTTAGCAATCAGCCCCAGCATTTT. It encodes CASSPQGHLSNQPQHF. The CDR3 plus the reference TRBV25-1 and TRBJ1-5 genes for the other parts give the full variable domain: EADIYQTPRYLVIGTGKKITLECSQTMGHDKMYWYQQDPGMELHLIHYSYGVNSTEKGDLSSESTVSRIRTEHFPLTLESARPSHTSQYLCASSPQGHLSNQPQHFGDGTRLSIL.